This T cell receptor (beta chain) stems from a study of blood T cell repertoires in COVID-19. Sequencing was performed with immunoSEQ multiplex PCR; in TCRdb, only in-frame clones are kept and a portion is missing. Among fewer than 300,000 clones listed, roughly 90% were seen once. V shed 1 base and J shed 1 base, with 10 bases lying between them. The CDR3 has 15 amino acids. In germline, CDR1 is LNHDA, CDR2 SQIVND (reference sequence). This rearrangement joins TRBV19 to TRBJ1-1; possibly TRBD1 for D (5 bases). Sequencing was performed on PBMCs or T cells enriched from blood (not recorded which). This clonotype originated in a woman in her 30s who had recovered from COVID-19. CDR3 in amino acids: CASSIAGGGNTEAFF. As DNA, the CDR3 is TGTGCCAGTAGTATAGCTGGGGGGGGGAACACTGAAGCTTTCTTT.